This record covers a single T cell receptor (beta chain). Its antigen is currently not known. Qualities for individual bases were not recorded, and no much larger clone is one base off. The entry originates in a study of blood T cell repertoires in COVID-19 (dated by TCRdb to between 2020 and 2021). With regard to the full study: The collaborator samples originated in the United States, Italy and Spain and spanned the acute and convalescent phases of COVID-19. The prospective study material was composed of cDNA or gDNA derived from T cells, B-cell-depleted T cells, or PBMCs. The dataset comprised deeply sampled blood TCRbeta repertoires from subjects exposed to, actively infected with, or recovered from COVID-19. The repertoires were released in a freely available public database meant as a resource for research on the immune response to SARS-CoV-2. Samples were obtained from the ongoing ImmuneRACE study (first 160 participants) and from about 1,300 subjects provided by 6 global collaborators. Sample metadata almost always included a de-identified subject ID, COVID-19 status, age in years and sex. HLA class I and class II types, where available, came from metadata supplied by the sample provider rather than from assay-based typing.

Each collaborating institution followed its own protocols to collect whole blood in K2EDTA tubes. For TCRbeta analysis, collaborators shipped samples in one of three forms: frozen whole blood, isolated PBMCs, or DNA extracted from either of those sample types. V and J are trimmed by 3 bases and 4 bases, and the gene matches miss 8 bases of the junction. Reading from cysteine to phenylalanine, the CDR3 counts 15 amino acids. The CDR3 DNA has 45 bases and is translated from base 1. Based on the germline V gene, the CDR1 and CDR2 sequences are KGHDR and SFDVKD. TCRbeta CDR3 regions were amplified from genomic DNA using the immunoSEQ Assay, a bias-controlled multiplex PCR. As for the authors' bioinformatics: The number of nucleated cells in each sample was estimated by amplification of reference gene primers within the assay. To quantify the absolute abundance of each unique TCRbeta CDR3 rearrangement, sequence reads were collapsed and filtered. Productive Simpson clonality was computed per sample as the square root of Simpson's diversity index over productive rearrangements. The clones in this table, taken by TCRdb from immuneACCESS, are in-frame only. Not every clone is retained; where verified, under half of the shortfall comes from an unresolved V gene, and the cause of the rest is unknown. The DNA gave D and trimming, while V, J and clone size come from that table. The sample records more than 250,000 clones, about nine tenths of which are singletons. 1% of the sample lies in the top ten.

Findings and caveats that apply to the study as a whole: How much clinical and demographic metadata was included differed by source and by participant, and the metadata was provided uncurated.

The V gene is TRBV24-1 and the J gene is TRBJ2-7; TRBD1 matches 7 bases in the middle. The sequencing sample was made of peripheral blood. The sequence came from a man in his forties or fifties with active or convalescent COVID-19. This receptor carries the CDR3 CATSDGRQGRYEQYF. The DNA reads TGTGCCACCAGTGATGGGAGACAGGGACGATACGAGCAGTACTTC.